A single TCR beta chain is shown here with its context. These data belong to a study of T cell changes during pregnancy in multiple sclerosis. The germline V gene has CDR1 LNHNV and CDR2 YYDKDF (reference sequence). The CDR3 is made up of 19 amino acids. The J segment lost 5 bases and the V segment lost 0 bases, leaving 15 bases of the junction unmatched. Data came from immunoSEQ multiplex PCR; TCRdb stores just in-frame clones and leaves some out. The data hold about 59,000 clones, with 85% to 90% observed a single time. Sequenced input: peripheral blood from another person, used as feeder cells. V is TRBV15 and J is TRBJ2-3; 9 bases agree with TRBD2. The receptor was derived from a human donor whose cells served as feeder cells for cultures in a pregnancy study. CDR3 region: CATSRDTGSGSGLGDTQYF. CDR3 nucleotide sequence: TGTGCCACCAGCAGAGATACGGGTAGCGGGAGTGGGTTGGGAGATACGCAGTATTTT.